This entry features one T cell receptor (beta chain) sequence. Its target is not known. This record comes from a study of T cells in Graves' hyperthyroidism and ophthalmopathy. Findings and caveats of the study: Peripheral blood also featured most of the thyroid clonotypes expanded above 0.001.

TCR beta CDR3 region amplification was performed from RNA transcripts. HTBI primers drove first-round RT-PCR of the TCR CDR3. Using its own MiXCR run on the multiplex PCR reads, TCRdb lists one record per CDR3 protein. The sample shows 90,000 to 120,000 distinct CDR3 sequences, approximately 15% of them seen only once. This CDR3 is 16 amino acids long. Deletions cut 2 bases from V and 4 bases from J, with 12 bases between. The germline gives CDR1 KGHSH, CDR2 LQKENI. This clonotype was obtained from a woman aged 45-59 years with Graves' hyperthyroidism. Sequenced material: blood. The chain is built from TRBV18 and TRBJ2-6; D gene ambiguous. For the CDR3, the DNA is TGTGCCAGCTCACCATGGACGATTCCCGGGGCCAACGTCCTGACTTTC. Residues: CASSPWTIPGANVLTF.